The 30 T cell receptor beta chains in this list originate from one sample, sequenced in a study of blood T cell repertoires in COVID-19. Only in-frame clones appear in the TCRdb table, and some are missing; sequencing was by immunoSEQ multiplex PCR. The sample shows under 400,000 clones, over 85% of them seen only once. What was sequenced was peripheral blood. These receptors all come from a woman aged 55-69 years with COVID-19, enrolled during active disease.

This chain connects TRBV6-5 to TRBJ1-2; D might be TRBD1 (6 bases). This CDR3 has 15 residues. Germline CDR1 MNHEY, CDR2 SVGAGI. Between the trimmed V and J ends, which lost 5 bases and 2 bases, there was a span of 15 bases. CDR3 sequence reads: CASSRIQGHNYGYTF. The CDR3 DNA reads TGTGCCAGCAGTCGAATACAGGGCCACAACTATGGCTACACCTTC.

The V call is TRBV12-3 or TRBV12-4, the J call TRBJ1-2; a possible D gene is TRBD1 (6 bases). The CDR3 runs to 13 residues. V shed 3 bases and J shed 5 bases, with 10 bases lying between them. Here the CDR3 DNA reads TGTGCCAGCAGTTTCGACAGGCAGTATGGCTACACCTTC. Protein: CASSFDRQYGYTF.

This sequence joins TRBV4-1 and TRBJ2-5; 9 nucleotides agree with TRBD2. The V and J ends lost 2 bases and 3 bases, in that order; junction bases with no gene match: 13. Germline V gene sequence: CDR1 MGHRA, CDR2 YSYEKL. The CDR3 sequence is 18 residues long. The CDR3 spells CASSQTSRGGGAKETQYF. CDR3 bases: TGCGCCAGCAGCCAAACTAGCCGGGGCGGGGGGGCCAAAGAGACCCAGTACTTC.

The J gene is TRBJ1-3, the V gene TRBV5-5; D gene unclear. CDR1 is SGHKS and CDR2 is YYEKEE in the germline V gene (reference sequence). The length of the CDR3 is 14 residues. The V end lost 4 bases, the J end lost 0 bases, and 8 bases lay between the germline ends. CDR3 DNA sequence: TGTGCCAGCAGCGGAGGTGGCTCTGGAAACACCATATATTTT. Translation gives CASSGGGSGNTIYF.

This chain uses TRBV5-1 with TRBJ2-3, with 11 bases fitting TRBD2. V dropped 0 bases and J dropped 1; count of bases not matched to a gene: 13. Germline CDR1 SGHRS, CDR2 YFSETQ. This CDR3 contains 20 residues. This chain's CDR3 is CASSLVFGSGGASGTDTQYF. The CDR3, as DNA: TGCGCCAGCAGCTTGGTATTCGGTAGCGGGGGGGCCTCTGGCACAGATACGCAGTATTTT.

The chain has TRBV2 and TRBJ1-6; D gene uncertain. The ends were cut back, 5 bases at V and 8 bases at J, with 13 bases in the middle. This CDR3 comprises 14 residues. CDR1 is SNHLY, CDR2 FYNNEI, per germline. The CDR3 spells CASSNEGSHSPLHF. Written as DNA, the CDR3 is TGTGCCAGCAGTAACGAGGGTTCCCATTCACCCCTCCACTTT.

V gene TRBV9 combines with J gene TRBJ1-2; D is perhaps TRBD1 (5 bases). CDR3 size: 15 residues. Germline values: CDR1 SGDLS, CDR2 YYNGEE. V lost 1 base and J lost 0, with 10 bases in between. The CDR3 spells CASSVNRQANYGYTF. The CDR3 coding sequence is TGTGCCAGCAGCGTAAACAGGCAAGCTAACTATGGCTACACCTTC.

This chain uses TRBV18 with TRBJ2-5; maybe TRBD2 (5 bases). CDR3 length: 15 residues. CDR1 KGHSH and CDR2 LQKENI come from the germline V gene. V was pared by 2 bases and J by 5 bases, with 15 bases between. CDR3 region: CASSPFETRGETQYF. The CDR3 region has the DNA TGTGCCAGCTCACCATTCGAAACCCGCGGGGAGACCCAGTACTTC.

The chain has TRBV23-1 and TRBJ1-5, with a tentative D call TRBD1 (6 bases). TRBV23-1 is an ORF for which the function is uncertain. V was shortened by 2 bases and J by 0 bases, with 14 bases between the two germline ends. There are 17 residues in the CDR3. This CDR3 is CASSQRTVNHSNQPQHF. The CDR3 DNA sequence: TGCGCCAGCAGTCAAAGGACAGTAAACCATAGCAATCAGCCCCAGCATTTT.

A single count supports this clone. V and J are TRBV27 and TRBJ1-2; D remains ambiguous. Trimming pared 6 bases from V and 3 bases from J, leaving 11 bases between. CDR3 length: 13 amino acids. Germline V gene sequence: CDR1 MNHEY, CDR2 SMNVEV (reference sequence). This CDR3 reads CASSRLRDYGYTF. Here the CDR3 DNA reads TGTGCCAGCAGCAGACTGCGGGACTATGGCTACACCTTC.

This clone was recorded many times. The genes are TRBV4-2 and TRBJ1-6, with D maybe TRBD1 (6 bases). The CDR3 totals 15 residues. Trimming stripped 0 bases from V and 14 bases from J, with 17 bases between. The germline V gene has CDR1 LGHNA and CDR2 YNFKEQ. The CDR3 loop is CASSQDSQGGSALHF. In DNA form, the CDR3 reads TGTGCCAGCAGCCAAGATTCACAGGGAGGGTCAGCCCTCCACTTT.

J is TRBJ2-5 and V is TRBV7-2; D is possibly TRBD2 (6 bases). Germline CDR1 reads SGHTA; CDR2 reads FQGNSA. CDR3 length equals 20 residues. Trimming pared 0 bases from V and 0 bases from J, leaving 23 bases between. CDR3 sequence reads: CASSLAPGRGSNINQETQYF. Written as DNA, the CDR3 is TGTGCCAGCAGCTTAGCGCCAGGGCGGGGTAGCAATATTAACCAAGAGACCCAGTACTTC.

This chain uses TRBV6-4 with TRBJ2-1, with a tentative D call TRBD2 (7 bases). Germline CDR1 is MRHNA and CDR2 is SNTAGT. This CDR3 region has 15 residues. The V end lost 6 bases, the J end lost 1 base, and 13 bases lay between the germline ends. The CDR3 reads CASSLGGGSYNEQFF. CDR3 DNA: TGTGCCAGCAGCCTAGGGGGGGGGTCCTACAATGAGCAGTTCTTC.

J is TRBJ1-1 and V is TRBV15; weak D call: TRBD1 (6 bases). The CDR3 consists of 14 residues. V lost 0 bases and J lost 9, with 14 bases in between. The V gene's germline CDR1 is LNHNV and CDR2 YYDKDF (reference sequence). CDR3 region: CATSREAIGTQAFF. CDR3 nucleotide sequence: TGTGCCACCAGCAGAGAGGCGATCGGGACACAAGCTTTCTTT.

The chain has TRBV4-1 and TRBJ1-1, with 7 bases fitting TRBD1. The CDR3 contains 15 residues. Germline V gene lookup returns CDR1 MGHRA and CDR2 YSYEKL. The trim removed 1 base at V and 6 bases at J, leaving 8 bases unmatched. CDR3 protein: CASSQGQGRKSEAFF. The DNA for the CDR3 is TGCGCCAGCAGCCAAGGACAGGGTCGAAAATCTGAAGCTTTCTTT.

The V and J genes are TRBV2 and TRBJ1-4; D is perhaps TRBD1 (5 bases). V lost 8 bases and J 0 bases, leaving 16 bases between the germline ends. The germline gives CDR1 SNHLY, CDR2 FYNNEI. This CDR3 comprises 16 residues. CDR3 amino acids: CASGEGALPTNEKLFF. The CDR3 DNA sequence: TGTGCCAGCGGAGAAGGGGCGCTTCCAACTAATGAAAAACTGTTTTTT.

The chain carries TRBV19 and TRBJ2-7; 11 bases are shared with TRBD2. The CDR3 has 19 residues. J gave up 4 bases and V 5 bases, and 19 bases lay outside the gene matches. The V gene's germline CDR1 is LNHDA and CDR2 SQIVND (reference sequence). The DNA for the CDR3 is TGTGCCAGTAGTCCCCTCCTGGGGCTAGCGGGGGGTTTGTTATACGAGCAGTACTTC. This translates into CASSPLLGLAGGLLYEQYF.

V is TRBV5-1 and J is TRBJ1-2; D is perhaps TRBD1 (6 bases). The germline CDR1 and CDR2 sequences are SGHRS and YFSETQ. The V end was cut by 4 bases, the J end by 7 bases, with 17 bases between. The CDR3 contains 14 residues. This CDR3 reads CASSRGMQEVGYTF. The CDR3 DNA is TGCGCCAGCAGCAGGGGGATGCAAGAGGTTGGCTACACCTTC.

V is TRBV5-5 and J is TRBJ2-1; 11 nucleotides agree with TRBD1. CDR1 and CDR2 (germline): SGHKS, YYEKEE (reference sequence). V was clipped by 5 bases and J by 7 bases; unmatched bases: 8. This CDR3 region has 15 residues. The CDR3 reads CASSKTGTGGNEQFF. DNA of the CDR3: TGTGCCAGCAGTAAGACCGGGACAGGGGGGAATGAGCAGTTCTTC.

The rearrangement joins TRBV10-3 to TRBJ1-1; a weak D match, TRBD1 (5 bases). V was pared by 11 bases and J by 0 bases, with 13 bases between. CDR1 ENHRY and CDR2 SYGVKD come from the germline V gene. The CDR3 sequence is 13 residues long. CDR3 nucleotide sequence: TGTGCCTCCCGGAGACAGTTGAACACTGAAGCTTTCTTT. Translating gives CASRRQLNTEAFF.

This chain connects TRBV7-9 to TRBJ1-2; D is perhaps TRBD1 (5 bases). CDR3 length: 14 amino acids. Germline V gene sequence: CDR1 SEHNR, CDR2 FQNEAQ (reference sequence). V lost 5 bases and J lost 2, with 12 bases in between. The CDR3 DNA follows: TGTGCCAGCAGCCCGACAGCTTTCAACTATGGCTACACCTTC. Its translation is CASSPTAFNYGYTF.

The genes are TRBV28 and TRBJ1-2; D possibly corresponds to TRBD1 (5 bases). V was clipped by 3 bases and J by 8 bases, with 19 bases between them. Germline CDR1 reads MDHEN; CDR2 reads SYDVKM. The CDR3 covers 15 residues. The CDR3 here is CASSLGGSTREGYTF. In DNA form, the CDR3 reads TGTGCCAGCAGTTTGGGGGGGTCGACTAGGGAGGGCTACACCTTC.

The V gene is TRBV3-1 (or the pseudogene TRBV3-2), the J gene TRBJ1-2; D may be TRBD1 (5 bases). The CDR3 is made up of 14 amino acids. CDR1 and CDR2 from the germline V gene are LGHDT and YNNKEL (reference sequence). V dropped 5 bases and J dropped 4 bases, with 14 bases sitting between them. The DNA for the CDR3 is TGTGCCAGCAGCAAAGTCGACAGTGGCTATGGCTACACCTTC. This sequence encodes CASSKVDSGYGYTF.

The chain carries TRBV19 and TRBJ1-1, with D possibly being TRBD1 (5 bases). The germline CDR1 and CDR2 sequences are LNHDA and SQIVND (reference sequence). The CDR3 totals 15 residues. Trimming took off 5 bases at V and 1 base at J, with 14 bases between the two ends. CDR3 in DNA: TGTGCCAGTAGTTGGGACTGGGCAGGGAACACTGAAGCTTTCTTT. Translating gives CASSWDWAGNTEAFF.

CDR3 sequence: CASSFLRDRNSPLHF. In DNA form, the CDR3 reads TGTGCCAGCAGTTTTCTAAGGGACAGAAATTCACCCCTCCACTTT. The J gene is TRBJ1-6, the V gene TRBV27; 7 nucleotides line up with TRBD1. The CDR3 runs 15 residues. Trimming at V came to 3 bases and at J to 7 bases, leaving 6 bases not matched to a gene. Germline assignment: CDR1 MNHEY and CDR2 SMNVEV (reference sequence).

This clone has only one observation. J is TRBJ1-2 and V is TRBV5-4; D is uncertain. The CDR3 sequence is 13 residues long. V shed 4 bases and J shed 2 bases, with 9 bases lying between them. Germline loops: CDR1 SGHNT, CDR2 YYREEE (reference sequence). CDR3 region: CASSPDFNYGYTF. As DNA, the CDR3 is TGTGCCAGCAGCCCGGACTTCAACTATGGCTACACCTTC.

V usage is TRBV5-1 and J usage is TRBJ1-6; a possible D gene is TRBD1 (5 bases). The CDR3 is 16 amino acids. V was pared by 0 bases and J by 7 bases, with 14 bases between. The germline gives CDR1 SGHRS, CDR2 YFSETQ. The CDR3 is CASSLAPQGPNSPLHF. The CDR3 nucleotides are TGCGCCAGCAGCTTGGCGCCTCAGGGCCCGAATTCACCCCTCCACTTT.

The rearrangement links TRBV6-5 to TRBJ2-2; TRBD1 might be the D (5 bases). Germline V gene sequence: CDR1 MNHEY, CDR2 SVGAGI. The CDR3 is made up of 15 amino acids. V was shortened by 2 bases and J by 4 bases, with 11 bases between the two germline ends. CDR3 protein: CASSYNGQATGELFF. The CDR3 DNA reads TGTGCCAGCAGTTACAATGGACAAGCCACCGGGGAGCTGTTTTTT.

This chain connects TRBV27 to TRBJ1-1, with 7 bases matching TRBD1. V shed 0 bases, J shed 0 bases, and the junction held 7 bases outside the gene matches. The CDR3 contains 17 residues. The germline gives CDR1 MNHEY, CDR2 SMNVEV (reference sequence). CDR3: CASSLSYDREVNTEAFF. The CDR3 DNA is TGTGCCAGCAGTTTATCCTATGACAGGGAAGTGAACACTGAAGCTTTCTTT.

The gene calls are TRBV7-9 and TRBJ1-4, with D unresolved. With 5 bases removed from V and 8 bases from J, the gap between germline ends came to 9 bases. Looked up from germline, CDR1 is SEHNR and CDR2 is FQNEAQ (reference sequence). The length of the CDR3 is 12 residues. CDR3 residues: CASSRSYEKLFF. The CDR3 DNA reads TGTGCCAGCAGCCGGTCTTACGAAAAACTGTTTTTT.